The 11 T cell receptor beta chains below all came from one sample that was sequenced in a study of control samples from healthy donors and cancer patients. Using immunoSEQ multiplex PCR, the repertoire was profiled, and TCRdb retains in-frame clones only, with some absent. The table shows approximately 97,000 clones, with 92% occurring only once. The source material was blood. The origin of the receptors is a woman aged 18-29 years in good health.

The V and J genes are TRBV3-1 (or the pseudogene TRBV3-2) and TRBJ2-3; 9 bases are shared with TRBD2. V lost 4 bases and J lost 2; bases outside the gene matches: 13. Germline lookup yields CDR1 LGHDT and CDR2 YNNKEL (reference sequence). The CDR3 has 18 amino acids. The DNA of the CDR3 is TGTGCCAGCAGCCCACTAAGGAGGCTAGCGGGAACCACAGATACGCAGTATTTT. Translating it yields CASSPLRRLAGTTDTQYF.

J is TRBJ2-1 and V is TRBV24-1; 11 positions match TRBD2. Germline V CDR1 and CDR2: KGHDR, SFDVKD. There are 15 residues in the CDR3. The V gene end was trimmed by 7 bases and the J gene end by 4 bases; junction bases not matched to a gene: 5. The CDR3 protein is CATRPSGGIYNEQFF. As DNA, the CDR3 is TGTGCCACCAGGCCTAGCGGGGGGATATACAATGAGCAGTTCTTC.

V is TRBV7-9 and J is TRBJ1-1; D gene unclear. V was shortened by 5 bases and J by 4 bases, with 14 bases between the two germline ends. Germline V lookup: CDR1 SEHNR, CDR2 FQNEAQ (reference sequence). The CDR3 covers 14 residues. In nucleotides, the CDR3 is TGTGCCAGCAGCGTGTGGACGGGTAGCACTGAAGCTTTCTTT. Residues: CASSVWTGSTEAFF.

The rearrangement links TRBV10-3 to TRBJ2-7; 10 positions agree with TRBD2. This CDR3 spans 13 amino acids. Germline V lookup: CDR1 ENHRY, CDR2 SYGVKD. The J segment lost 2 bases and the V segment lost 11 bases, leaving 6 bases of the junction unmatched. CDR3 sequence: CAAGTSVTYEQYF. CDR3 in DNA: TGTGCCGCCGGGACTAGCGTAACCTACGAGCAGTACTTC.

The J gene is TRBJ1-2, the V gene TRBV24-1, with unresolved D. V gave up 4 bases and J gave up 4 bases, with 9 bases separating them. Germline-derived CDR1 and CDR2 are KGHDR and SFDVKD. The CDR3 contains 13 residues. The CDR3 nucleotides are TGTGCCACCAGTGACTCTAACACCTATGGCTACACCTTC. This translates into CATSDSNTYGYTF.

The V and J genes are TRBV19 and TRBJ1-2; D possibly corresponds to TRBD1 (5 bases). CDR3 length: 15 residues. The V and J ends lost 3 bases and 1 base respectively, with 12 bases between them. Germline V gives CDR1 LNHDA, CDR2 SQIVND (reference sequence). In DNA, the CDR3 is TGTGCCAGTAGTATTGGAAGGGGCAATAACTATGGCTACACCTTC. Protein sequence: CASSIGRGNNYGYTF.

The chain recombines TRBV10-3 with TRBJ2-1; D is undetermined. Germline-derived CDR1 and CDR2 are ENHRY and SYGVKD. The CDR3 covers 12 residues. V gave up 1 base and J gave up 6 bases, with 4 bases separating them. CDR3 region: CAISELSNEQFF. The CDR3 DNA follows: TGTGCCATCAGTGAGTTGTCCAATGAGCAGTTCTTC.

The CDR3 DNA is TGCGCCAGCAGCCAAGTCGGAACAAATGAAAAACTGTTTTTT. Protein: CASSQVGTNEKLFF. This chain joins TRBV4-3 and TRBJ1-4, with no clear D. Germline CDR1 and CDR2: LGHNA and YSLEER. V was pared by 1 base and J by 5 bases, with 8 bases between. This CDR3 is built from 14 residues.

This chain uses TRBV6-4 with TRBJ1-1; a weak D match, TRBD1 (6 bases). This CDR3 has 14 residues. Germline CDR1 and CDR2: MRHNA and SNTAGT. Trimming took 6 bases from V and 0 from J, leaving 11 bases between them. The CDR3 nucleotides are TGTGCCAGCAGAGCGGACAGCCTGAACACTGAAGCTTTCTTT. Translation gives CASRADSLNTEAFF.

The CDR3 here is CASSPTGPVGTEAFF. CDR3 in DNA: TGTGCCAGCAGCCCGACAGGGCCGGTGGGCACTGAAGCTTTCTTT. The chain joins TRBV11-2 to TRBJ1-1; 7 bases align to TRBD1. Looked up from germline, CDR1 is SGHAT and CDR2 is FQNNGV. V shed 5 bases, J shed 4 bases, and the junction held 10 bases outside the gene matches. The CDR3 length is 15 residues.

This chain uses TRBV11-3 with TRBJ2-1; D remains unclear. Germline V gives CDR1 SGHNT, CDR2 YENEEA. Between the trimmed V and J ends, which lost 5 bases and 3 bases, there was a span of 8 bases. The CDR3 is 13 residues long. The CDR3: CASSALYYNEQFF. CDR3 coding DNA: TGTGCCAGCAGCGCTCTATACTACAATGAGCAGTTCTTC. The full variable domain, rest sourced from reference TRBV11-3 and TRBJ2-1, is EAGVVQSPRYKIIEKKQPVAFWCNPISGHNTLYWYLQNLGQGPELLIRYENEEAVDDSQLPKDRFSAERLKGVDSTLKIQPAELGDSAVYLCASSALYYNEQFFGPGTRLTVL.